This T cell receptor beta chain was identified in a study of T cell responses to AZD1222 COVID-19 vaccine. Notes on this clone: Antigen unknown.

CDR1 is GTSNPN, CDR2 SVGIG, per germline (reference sequence). Deletions cut 0 bases from V and 3 bases from J, with 6 bases between. The CDR3 runs 12 residues. Some clones are missing from TCRdb's copy, which holds only in-frame ones; the method was immunoSEQ multiplex PCR. The profile shows about 82,000 clones, roughly 85% of them singletons. The study, taken as a whole, reports: Unmutated regions of variants are reportedly targeted by nearly half of spike-specific TCRs.

This specimen was peripheral blood, taken 28 days after the second AZD1222 dose. The chain couples TRBV30 to TRBJ2-7; no firm D call. The sequence was collected from an adult who received the AZD1222 COVID-19 vaccine. CDR3 DNA: TGTGCCTGGAGTGTTCGATTCTACGAGCAGTACTTC. Translating gives CAWSVRFYEQYF.